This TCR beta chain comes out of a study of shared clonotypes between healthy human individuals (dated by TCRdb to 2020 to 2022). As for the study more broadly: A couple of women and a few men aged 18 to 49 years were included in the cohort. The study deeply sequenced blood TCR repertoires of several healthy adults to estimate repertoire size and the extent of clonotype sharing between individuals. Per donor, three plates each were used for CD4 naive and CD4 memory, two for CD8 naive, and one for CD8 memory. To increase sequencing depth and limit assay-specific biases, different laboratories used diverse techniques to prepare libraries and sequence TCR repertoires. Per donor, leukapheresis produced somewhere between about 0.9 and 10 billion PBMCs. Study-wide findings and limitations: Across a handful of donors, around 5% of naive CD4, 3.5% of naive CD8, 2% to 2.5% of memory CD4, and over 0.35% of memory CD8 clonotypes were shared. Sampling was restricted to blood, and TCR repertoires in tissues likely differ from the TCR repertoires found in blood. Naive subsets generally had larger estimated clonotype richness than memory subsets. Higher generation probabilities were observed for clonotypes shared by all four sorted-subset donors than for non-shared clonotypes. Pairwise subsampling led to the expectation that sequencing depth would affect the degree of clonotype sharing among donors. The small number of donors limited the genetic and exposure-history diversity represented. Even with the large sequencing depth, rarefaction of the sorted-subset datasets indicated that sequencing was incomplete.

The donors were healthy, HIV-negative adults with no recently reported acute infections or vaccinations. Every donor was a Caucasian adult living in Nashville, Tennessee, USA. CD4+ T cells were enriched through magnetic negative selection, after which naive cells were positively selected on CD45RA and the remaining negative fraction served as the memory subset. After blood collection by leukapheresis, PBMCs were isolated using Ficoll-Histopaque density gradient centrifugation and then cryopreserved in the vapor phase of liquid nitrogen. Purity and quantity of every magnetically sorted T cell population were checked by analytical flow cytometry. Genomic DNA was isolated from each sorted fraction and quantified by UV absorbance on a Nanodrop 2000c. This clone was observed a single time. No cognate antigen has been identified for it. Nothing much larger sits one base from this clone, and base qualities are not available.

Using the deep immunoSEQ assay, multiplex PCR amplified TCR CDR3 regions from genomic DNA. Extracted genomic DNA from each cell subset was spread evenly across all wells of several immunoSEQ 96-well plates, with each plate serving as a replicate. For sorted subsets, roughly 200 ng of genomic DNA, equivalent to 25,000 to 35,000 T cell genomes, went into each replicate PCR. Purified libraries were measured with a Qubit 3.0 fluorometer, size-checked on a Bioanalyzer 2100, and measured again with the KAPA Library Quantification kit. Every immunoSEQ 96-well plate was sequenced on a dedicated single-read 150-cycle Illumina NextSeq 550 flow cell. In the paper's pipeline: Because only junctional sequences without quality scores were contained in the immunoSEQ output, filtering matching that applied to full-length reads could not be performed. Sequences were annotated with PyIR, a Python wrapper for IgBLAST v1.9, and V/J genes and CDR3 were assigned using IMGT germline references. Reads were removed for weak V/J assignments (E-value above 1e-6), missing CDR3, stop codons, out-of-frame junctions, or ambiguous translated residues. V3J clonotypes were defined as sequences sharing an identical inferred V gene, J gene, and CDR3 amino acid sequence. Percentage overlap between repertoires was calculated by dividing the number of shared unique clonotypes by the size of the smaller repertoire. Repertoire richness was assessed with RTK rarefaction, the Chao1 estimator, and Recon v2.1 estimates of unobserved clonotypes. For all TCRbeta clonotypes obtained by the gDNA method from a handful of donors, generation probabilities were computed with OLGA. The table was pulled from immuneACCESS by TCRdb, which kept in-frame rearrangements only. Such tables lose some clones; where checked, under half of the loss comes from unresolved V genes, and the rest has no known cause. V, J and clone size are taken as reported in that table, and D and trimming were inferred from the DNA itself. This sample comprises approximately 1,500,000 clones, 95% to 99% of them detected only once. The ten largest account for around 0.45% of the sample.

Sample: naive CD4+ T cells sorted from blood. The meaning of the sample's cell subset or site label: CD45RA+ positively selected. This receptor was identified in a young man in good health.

Read as DNA, the sequence is TGTGCCAGTCAGGGACAGGGGCCCTACAATGAGCAGTTCTTC. This is translated as CASQGQGPYNEQFF. Recombination joined TRBV19 with TRBJ2-1, with 10 bases aligning to TRBD1. The CDR3 has 14 amino acids, counting the end cysteine and phenylalanine. The DNA shown is the 42-base CDR3, in frame from base 1. After removal of 8 bases from V and 2 bases from J, the junction retains 3 bases not matched to a gene. CDR1 and CDR2, per the germline V gene (reference sequence), are LNHDA and SQIVND.